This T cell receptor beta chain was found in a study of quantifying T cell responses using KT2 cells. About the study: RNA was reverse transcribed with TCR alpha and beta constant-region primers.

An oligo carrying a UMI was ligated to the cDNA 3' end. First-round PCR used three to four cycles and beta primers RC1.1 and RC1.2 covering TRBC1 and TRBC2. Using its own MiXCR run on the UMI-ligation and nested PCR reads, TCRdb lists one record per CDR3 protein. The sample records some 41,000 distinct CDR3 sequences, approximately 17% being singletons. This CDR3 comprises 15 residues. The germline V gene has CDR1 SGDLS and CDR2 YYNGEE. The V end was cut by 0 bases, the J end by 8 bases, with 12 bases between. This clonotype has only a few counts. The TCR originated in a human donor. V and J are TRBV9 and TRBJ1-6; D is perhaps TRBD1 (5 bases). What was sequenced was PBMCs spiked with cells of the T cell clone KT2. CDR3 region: CASSVGQGVDSPLHF. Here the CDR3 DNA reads TGTGCCAGCAGCGTAGGGCAGGGAGTCGATTCACCCCTCCACTTT.